The present T cell receptor beta chain was sequenced within a study of T cells in narcolepsy (dated by TCRdb to 2017 to 2018). Concerning the study at large: Healthy control donors were enrolled in the study alongside patients who had narcolepsy type 1 or type 2 (NT1, NT2). Autoreactive T cells targeting hypocretin neuron self-antigens (hypocretin, TRIB2) were sought in narcolepsy patients, and TCR Vbeta sequencing was used to track clonotypes in blood and CSF.

Results the study describes overall, beyond this receptor: According to the report, autoreactive clonotypes were detected serially in the blood of the same patients and of different patients, but not in healthy controls. No sequences matching autoreactive T cell clones were present in some of the blood memory CD4+ repertoires from patients and controls. Plots comparing CSF and blood CD4+ T cell clonotypes from the same patient highlighted HCRT-specific and TRIB2-specific autoreactive clonotypes. Numbers of sequenced blood memory CD4+ clonotypes were comparable, averaging approximately 40,000 in patients and roughly 35,000 in controls.

About this clone: The antigen this receptor binds is unknown. There are no base qualities to consult, and no much larger clone falls within one base.

Memory CD4+ T cells were sorted ex vivo from peripheral blood of narcolepsy patients and healthy controls for TCR Vbeta sequencing. The library was obtained by the immunoSEQ multiplex PCR assay. Drawn from immuneACCESS, this table holds only the in-frame rearrangements with V and J called that TCRdb kept. Clones are partly lost; checked studies trace under half to an unresolved V gene and leave the rest unexplained. The sample table holds approximately 28,000 clones, of which more than 75% were seen once. Together, the top ten hold under 3.5% of the sample. The CDR3 numbers 17 residues from cysteine through phenylalanine. Here the CDR3 DNA is all that survives: 51 bases in frame from base 1. Sequences SGHRS (CDR1) and YFSETQ (CDR2) are obtained from the germline V gene. Ends trimmed: V by 4 bases, J by 4 bases; bases unmatched to a gene: 7.

The chain was built from TRBV5-1 and TRBJ2-5; the central 16 bases match TRBD2. Sequenced input: CD45RA- memory CD4+ T cells from PBMCs. Interpreted using the paper, the cell subset or site label stands for: memory T cells sorted ex vivo from peripheral blood. This sequence originates from a human donor with narcolepsy. CDR3 reads: CASSPGTSGGAGETQYF. Read as DNA, the sequence is TGCGCCAGCAGCCCCGGGACTAGCGGGGGGGCGGGAGAGACCCAGTACTTC.